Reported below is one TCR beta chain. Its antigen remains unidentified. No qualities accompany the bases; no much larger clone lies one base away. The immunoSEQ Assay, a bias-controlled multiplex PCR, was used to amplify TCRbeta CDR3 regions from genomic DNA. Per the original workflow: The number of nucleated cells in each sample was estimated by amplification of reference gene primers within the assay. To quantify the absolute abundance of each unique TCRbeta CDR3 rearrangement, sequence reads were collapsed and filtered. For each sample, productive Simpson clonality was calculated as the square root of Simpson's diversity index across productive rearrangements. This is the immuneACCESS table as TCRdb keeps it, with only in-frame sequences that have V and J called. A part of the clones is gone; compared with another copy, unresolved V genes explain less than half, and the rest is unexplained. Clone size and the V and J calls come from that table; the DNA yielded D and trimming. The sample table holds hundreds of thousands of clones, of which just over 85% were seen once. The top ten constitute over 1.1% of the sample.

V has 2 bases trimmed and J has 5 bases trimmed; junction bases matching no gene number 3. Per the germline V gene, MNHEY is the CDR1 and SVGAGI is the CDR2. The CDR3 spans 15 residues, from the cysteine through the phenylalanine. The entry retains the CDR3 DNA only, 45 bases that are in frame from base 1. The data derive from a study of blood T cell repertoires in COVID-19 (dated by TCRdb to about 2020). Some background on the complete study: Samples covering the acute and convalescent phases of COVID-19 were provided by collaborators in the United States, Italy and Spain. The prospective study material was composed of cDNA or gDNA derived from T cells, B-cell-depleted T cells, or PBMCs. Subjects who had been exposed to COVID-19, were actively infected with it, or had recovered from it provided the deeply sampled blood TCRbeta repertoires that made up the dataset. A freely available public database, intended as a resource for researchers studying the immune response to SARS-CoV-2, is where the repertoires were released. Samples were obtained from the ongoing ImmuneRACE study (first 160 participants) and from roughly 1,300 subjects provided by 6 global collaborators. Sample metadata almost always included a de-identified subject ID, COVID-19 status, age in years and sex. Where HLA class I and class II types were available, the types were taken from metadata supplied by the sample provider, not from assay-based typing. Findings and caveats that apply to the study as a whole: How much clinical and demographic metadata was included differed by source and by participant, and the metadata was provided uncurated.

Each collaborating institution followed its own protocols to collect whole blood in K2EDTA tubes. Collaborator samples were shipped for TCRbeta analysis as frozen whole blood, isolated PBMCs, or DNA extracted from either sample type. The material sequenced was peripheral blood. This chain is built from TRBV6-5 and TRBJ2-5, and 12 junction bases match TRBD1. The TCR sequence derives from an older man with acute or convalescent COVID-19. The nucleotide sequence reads TGTGCCAGCAGTTACGGGACAGGGGGCGCGGAGACCCAGTACTTC. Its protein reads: CASSYGTGGAETQYF.